This TCR beta chain was documented in a study of T cells in localized non-small cell lung cancer (TCRdb year 2020). Some background on the complete study: Comparing tumors with uninvolved tumor-adjacent lungs, the study looked at the T cell repertoires of 200 to 250 patients with early-stage NSCLC. The cohort consisted of approximately 240 treatment-naive NSCLC patients whose localized lung tumors had been resected. The mean age of the NSCLC patients was about 64 years, with 130 or so men and over 100 women.

General findings and caveats noted by the study authors: Uninvolved tumor-adjacent lung showed the highest T cell clonality, higher than tumor, which suggests more focused antigenic responses in the uninvolved tumor-adjacent lung. Longer overall survival was associated with higher blood T cell density, whereas shorter survival was associated with higher adjacent-lung clonality. Of the top 100 tumor clones, a median of approximately 60 were detected in paired uninvolved adjacent lung; approximately 28 were also among that lung's top 100. Because multi-region sequencing of the tumors was not done, intratumor heterogeneity could not be ruled out. Because of the exploratory design, TCR variables were selected using unadjusted p-values without false-discovery rate correction.

At diagnosis, peripheral blood, uninvolved tumor-adjacent lung and tumor were collected and were preserved as a mix of fresh-frozen and FFPE material. For TCR repertoire profiling, blood samples were analyzed as peripheral blood mononuclear cells. The immunoSEQ Assay was used to sequence TCR beta CDR3 regions from DNA. Processing in the source paper ran as follows. To compute T cell density, TCR beta template counts were normalized to usable DNA, which was estimated by amplifying housekeeping genes. Using the preseqR package, richness was estimated by extrapolating to 120,000 templates for tissue samples and 400,000 templates for PBMC samples. Clonality was defined by subtracting Pielou's evenness from one. Differential abundance testing on productive amino-acid clonotypes, with a minimum total count of 5 and an alpha of 0.1, was used to identify tissue-enriched TCRs. Repertoire overlap between compartments was quantified with the Jaccard Index and Morisita Overlap Index. GLIPH grouped TCR beta CDR3s together with public tetramer-defined viral CDR3s, and a viral motif had to include at least three viral sequences and show V-gene enrichment. TCRdb provides this immuneACCESS table in a form limited to in-frame rearrangements. Some clones are lacking; in checked studies, under half of them reflect an unresolved V gene, and why the rest are absent is not known. V and J calls and clone size are given by that table; D and trimming were obtained from the DNA. The sample table records fewer than 30,000 clones; roughly nine tenths of these occur just once. The ten largest clones take up about 1% of the sample.

At the junction V is shortened by 4 bases and J by 1 base, with 15 bases in between. From cysteine to phenylalanine, the CDR3 is 15 amino acids long. Of all the DNA, just the CDR3 is kept, 45 bases in frame from base 1. CDR1 SGHKS and CDR2 YYEKEE were looked up in the germline V gene (reference sequence). About this clone itself: The target of this receptor is not known. Base qualities are not provided; no much larger clone lies one nucleotide away.

This sequence uses TRBV5-5 and TRBJ2-7, and possibly TRBD2, on 5 matching bases. The receptor comes from a woman aged 35-75 years with stage I lung adenocarcinoma. The starting material was peripheral blood, obtained before any cancer treatment. The DNA sequence is as follows: TGTGCCAGCAGCGAGGGCCCGGGGAGTTCCTACGAGCAGTACTTC. It encodes CASSEGPGSSYEQYF.